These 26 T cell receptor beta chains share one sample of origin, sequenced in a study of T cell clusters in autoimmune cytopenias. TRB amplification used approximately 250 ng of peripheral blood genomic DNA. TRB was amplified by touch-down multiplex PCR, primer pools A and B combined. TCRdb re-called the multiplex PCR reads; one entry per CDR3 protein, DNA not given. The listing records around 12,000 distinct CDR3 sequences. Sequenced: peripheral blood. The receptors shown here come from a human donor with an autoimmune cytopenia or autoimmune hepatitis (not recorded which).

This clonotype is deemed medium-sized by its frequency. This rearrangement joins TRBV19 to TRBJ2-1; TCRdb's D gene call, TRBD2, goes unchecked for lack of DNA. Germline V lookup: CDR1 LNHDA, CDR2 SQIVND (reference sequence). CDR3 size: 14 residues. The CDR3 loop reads CATRSGSDYNEQFF.

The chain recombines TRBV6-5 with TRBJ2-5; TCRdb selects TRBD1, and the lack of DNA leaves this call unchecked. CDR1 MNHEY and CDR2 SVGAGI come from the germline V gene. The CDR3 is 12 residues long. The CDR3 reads CASRRGLETQYF.

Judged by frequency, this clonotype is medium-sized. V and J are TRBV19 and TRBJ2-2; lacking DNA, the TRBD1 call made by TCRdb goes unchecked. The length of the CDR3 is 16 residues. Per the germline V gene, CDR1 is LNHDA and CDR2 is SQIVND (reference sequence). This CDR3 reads CASTHMGQGITGELFF.

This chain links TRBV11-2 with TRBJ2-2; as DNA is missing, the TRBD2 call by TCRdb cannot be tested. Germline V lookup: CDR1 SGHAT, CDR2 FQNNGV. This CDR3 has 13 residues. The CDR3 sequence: CASSLRETGELFF.

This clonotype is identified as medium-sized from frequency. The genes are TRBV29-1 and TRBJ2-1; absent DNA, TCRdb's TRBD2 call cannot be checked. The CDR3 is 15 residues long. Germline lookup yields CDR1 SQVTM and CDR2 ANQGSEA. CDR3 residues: CSVEGMASEYNEQFF.

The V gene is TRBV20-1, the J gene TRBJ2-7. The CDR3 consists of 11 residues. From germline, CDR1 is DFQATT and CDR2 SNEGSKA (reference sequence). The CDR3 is CSAYSPYEQYF.

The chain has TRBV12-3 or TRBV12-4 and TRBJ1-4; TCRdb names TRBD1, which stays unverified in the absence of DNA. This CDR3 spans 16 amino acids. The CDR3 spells CASTSDRTGQFEKLFF.

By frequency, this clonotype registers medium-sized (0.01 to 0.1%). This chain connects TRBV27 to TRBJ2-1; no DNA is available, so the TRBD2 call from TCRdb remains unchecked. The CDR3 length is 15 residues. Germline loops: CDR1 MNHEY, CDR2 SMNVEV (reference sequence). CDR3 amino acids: CASSLGLAGYNEQFF.

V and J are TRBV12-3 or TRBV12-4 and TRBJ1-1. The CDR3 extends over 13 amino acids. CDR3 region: CASIQTPNTEAFF.

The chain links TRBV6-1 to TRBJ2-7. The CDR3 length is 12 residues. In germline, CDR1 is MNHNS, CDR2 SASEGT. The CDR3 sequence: CASRTGVYEQYF.

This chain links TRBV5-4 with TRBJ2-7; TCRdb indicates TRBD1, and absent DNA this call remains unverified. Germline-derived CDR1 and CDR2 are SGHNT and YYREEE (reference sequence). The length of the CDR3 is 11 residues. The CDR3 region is CASSQGFEQYF. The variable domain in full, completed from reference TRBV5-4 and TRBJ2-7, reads ETGVTQSPTHLIKTRGQQVTLRCSSQSGHNTVSWYQQALGQGPQFIFQYYREEENGRGNFPPRFSGLQFPNYSSELNVNALELDDSALYLCASSQGFEQYFGPGTRLTVT.

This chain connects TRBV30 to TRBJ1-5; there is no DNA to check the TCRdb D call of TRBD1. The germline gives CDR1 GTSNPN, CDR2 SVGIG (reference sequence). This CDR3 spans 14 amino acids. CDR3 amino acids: CAWSMVGVGQPQHF.

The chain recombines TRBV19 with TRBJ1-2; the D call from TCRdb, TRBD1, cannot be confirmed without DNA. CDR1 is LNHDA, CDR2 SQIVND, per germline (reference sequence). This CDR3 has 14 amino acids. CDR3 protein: CASSSTQGNYGYTF.

The CDR3: CASSLIAGNEQFF. The gene calls are TRBV27 and TRBJ2-1; TCRdb calls TRBD2, which cannot be checked without DNA. Germline CDR1 and CDR2: MNHEY and SMNVEV (reference sequence). CDR3 length: 13 amino acids.

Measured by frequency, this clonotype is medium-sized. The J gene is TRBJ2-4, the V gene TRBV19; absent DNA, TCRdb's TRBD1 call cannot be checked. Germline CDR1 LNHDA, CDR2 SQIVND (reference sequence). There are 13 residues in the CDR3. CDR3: CASSIQGTNIQYF.

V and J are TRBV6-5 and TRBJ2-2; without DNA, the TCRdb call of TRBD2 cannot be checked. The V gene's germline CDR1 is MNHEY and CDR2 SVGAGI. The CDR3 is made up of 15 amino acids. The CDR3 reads CASSWTGRGAGELFF.

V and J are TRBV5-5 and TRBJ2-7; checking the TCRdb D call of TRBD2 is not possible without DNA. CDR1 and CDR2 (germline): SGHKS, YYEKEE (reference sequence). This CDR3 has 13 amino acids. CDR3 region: CASSLGPGLGQYF.

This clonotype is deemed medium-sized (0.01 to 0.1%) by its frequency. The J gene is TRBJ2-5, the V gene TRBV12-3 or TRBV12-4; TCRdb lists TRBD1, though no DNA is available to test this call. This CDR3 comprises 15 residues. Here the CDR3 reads CASSPHGTLQETQYF.

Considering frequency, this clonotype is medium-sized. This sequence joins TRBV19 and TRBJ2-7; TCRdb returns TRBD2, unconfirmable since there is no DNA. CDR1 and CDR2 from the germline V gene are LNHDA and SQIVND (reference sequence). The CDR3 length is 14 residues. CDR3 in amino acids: CASNRGLGAYEQYF. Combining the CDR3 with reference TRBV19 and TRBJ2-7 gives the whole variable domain DGGITQSPKYLFRKEGQNVTLSCEQNLNHDAMYWYRQDPGQGLRLIYYSQIVNDFQKGDIAEGYSVSREKKESFPLTVTSAQKNPTAFYLCASNRGLGAYEQYFGPGTRLTVT.

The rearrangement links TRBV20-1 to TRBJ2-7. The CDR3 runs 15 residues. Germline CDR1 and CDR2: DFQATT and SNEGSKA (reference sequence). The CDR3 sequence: CSARDLTDGLYEQYF.

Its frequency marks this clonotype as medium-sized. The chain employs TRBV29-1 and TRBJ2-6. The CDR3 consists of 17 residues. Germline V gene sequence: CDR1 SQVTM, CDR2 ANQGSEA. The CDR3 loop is CSVEEIDQHSGANVLTF. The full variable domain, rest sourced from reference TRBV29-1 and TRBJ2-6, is SAVISQKPSRDICQRGTSLTIQCQVDSQVTMMFWYRQQPGQSLTLIATANQGSEATYESGFVIDKFPISRPNLTFSTLTVSNMSPEDSSIYLCSVEEIDQHSGANVLTFGAGSRLTVL.

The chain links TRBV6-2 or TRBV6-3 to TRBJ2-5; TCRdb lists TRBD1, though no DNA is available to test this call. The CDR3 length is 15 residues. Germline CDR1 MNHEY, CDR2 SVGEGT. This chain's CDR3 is CASSYRDRGLETQYF.

The CDR3 spells CASSLGLVKTQYF. The chain employs TRBV7-2 and TRBJ2-5; TCRdb's assignment of TRBD2 cannot be checked, as there is no DNA. CDR1 is SGHTA, CDR2 FQGNSA, per germline. The length of the CDR3 is 13 residues.

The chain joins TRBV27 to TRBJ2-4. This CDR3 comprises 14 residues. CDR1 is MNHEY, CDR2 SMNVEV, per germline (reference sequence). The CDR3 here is CASSLGVAKNIQYF.

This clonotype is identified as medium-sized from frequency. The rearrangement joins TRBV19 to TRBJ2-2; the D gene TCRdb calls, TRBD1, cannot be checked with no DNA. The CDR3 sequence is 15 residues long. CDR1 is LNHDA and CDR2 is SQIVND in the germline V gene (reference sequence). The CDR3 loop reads CASSMETGNTGELFF.

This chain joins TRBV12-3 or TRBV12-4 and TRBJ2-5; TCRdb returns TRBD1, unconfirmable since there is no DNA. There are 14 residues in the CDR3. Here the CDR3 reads CASSFQGAHETQYF.